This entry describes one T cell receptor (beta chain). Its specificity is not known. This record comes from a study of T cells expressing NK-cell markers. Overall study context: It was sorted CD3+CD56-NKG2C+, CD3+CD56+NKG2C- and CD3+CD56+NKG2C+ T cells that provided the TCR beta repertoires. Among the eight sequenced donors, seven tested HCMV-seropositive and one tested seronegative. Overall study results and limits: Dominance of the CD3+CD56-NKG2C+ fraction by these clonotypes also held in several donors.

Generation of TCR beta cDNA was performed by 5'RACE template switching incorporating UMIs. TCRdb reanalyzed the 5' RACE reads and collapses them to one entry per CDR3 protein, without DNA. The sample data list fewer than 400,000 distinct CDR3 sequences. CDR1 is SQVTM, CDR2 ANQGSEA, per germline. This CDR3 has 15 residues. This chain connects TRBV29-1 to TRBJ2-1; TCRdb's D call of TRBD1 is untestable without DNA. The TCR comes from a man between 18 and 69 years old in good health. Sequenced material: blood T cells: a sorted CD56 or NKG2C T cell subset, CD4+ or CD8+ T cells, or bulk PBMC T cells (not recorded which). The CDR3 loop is CSVAGGTGNLDEQFF.